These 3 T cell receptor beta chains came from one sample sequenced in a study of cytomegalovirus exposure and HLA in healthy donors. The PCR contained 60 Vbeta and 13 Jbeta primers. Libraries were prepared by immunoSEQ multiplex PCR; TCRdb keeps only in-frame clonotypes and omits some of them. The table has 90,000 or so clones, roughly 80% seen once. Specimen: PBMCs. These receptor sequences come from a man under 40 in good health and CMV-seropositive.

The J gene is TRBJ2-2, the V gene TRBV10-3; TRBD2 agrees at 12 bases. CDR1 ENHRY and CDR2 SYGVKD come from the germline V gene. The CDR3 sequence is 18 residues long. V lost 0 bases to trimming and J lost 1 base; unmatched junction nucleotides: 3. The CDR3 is CAISESRTSGKNTGELFF. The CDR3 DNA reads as TGTGCCATCAGTGAGTCCCGGACTAGCGGGAAGAACACCGGGGAGCTGTTTTTT.

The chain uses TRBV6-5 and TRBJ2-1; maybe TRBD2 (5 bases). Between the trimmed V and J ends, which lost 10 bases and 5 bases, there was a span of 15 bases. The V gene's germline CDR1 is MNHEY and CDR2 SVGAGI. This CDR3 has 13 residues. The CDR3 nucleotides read TGTGCCACCCGGGAATGGGTGGACAATGAGCAGTTCTTC. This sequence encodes CATREWVDNEQFF.

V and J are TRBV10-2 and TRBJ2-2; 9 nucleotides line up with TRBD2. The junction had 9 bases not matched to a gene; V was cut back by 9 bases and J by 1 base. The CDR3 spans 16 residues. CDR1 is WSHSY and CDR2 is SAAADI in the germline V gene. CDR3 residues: CASRGPSGVNTGELFF. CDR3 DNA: TGCGCCAGTAGGGGGCCTAGCGGGGTGAACACCGGGGAGCTGTTTTTT.